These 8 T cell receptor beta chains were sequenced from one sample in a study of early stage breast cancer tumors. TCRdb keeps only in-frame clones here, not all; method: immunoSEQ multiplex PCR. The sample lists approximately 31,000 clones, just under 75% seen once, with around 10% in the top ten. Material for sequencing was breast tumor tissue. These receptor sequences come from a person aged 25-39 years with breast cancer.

CDR3: CASRLSHSYNEQFF. The CDR3 DNA is TGTGCCAGTAGACTCTCCCACTCCTACAATGAGCAGTTCTTC. V and J are TRBV19 and TRBJ2-1; D gene uncertain. CDR1 LNHDA and CDR2 SQIVND come from the germline V gene (reference sequence). CDR3 size: 14 residues. V was pared by 6 bases and J by 0 bases, with 9 bases between.

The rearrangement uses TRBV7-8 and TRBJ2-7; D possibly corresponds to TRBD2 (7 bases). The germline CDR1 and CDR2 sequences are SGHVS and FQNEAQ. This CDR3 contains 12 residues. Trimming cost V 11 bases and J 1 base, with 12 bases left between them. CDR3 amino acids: CAGGDTSYEQYF. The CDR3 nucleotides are TGTGCCGGGGGGGACACATCCTACGAGCAGTACTTC.

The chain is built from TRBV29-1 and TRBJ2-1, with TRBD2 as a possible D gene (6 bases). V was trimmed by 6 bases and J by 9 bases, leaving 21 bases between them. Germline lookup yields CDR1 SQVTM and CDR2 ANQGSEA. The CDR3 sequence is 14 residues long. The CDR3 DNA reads TGCAGCGTCGGCTCTGGAGGGATGTTAGGTGAGCAGTTCTTC. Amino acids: CSVGSGGMLGEQFF.

CDR3 protein: CARSPDSEEGGMCYEQYF. The CDR3 region has the DNA TGTGCCAGAAGCCCAGACAGTGAGGAGGGAGGGATGTGCTACGAGCAGTACTTC. The gene calls are TRBV7-5 and TRBJ2-7; the table assigns TRBD2, which was not confirmed against the DNA. TRBV7-5 is listed as a pseudogene. The CDR3 consists of 18 residues.

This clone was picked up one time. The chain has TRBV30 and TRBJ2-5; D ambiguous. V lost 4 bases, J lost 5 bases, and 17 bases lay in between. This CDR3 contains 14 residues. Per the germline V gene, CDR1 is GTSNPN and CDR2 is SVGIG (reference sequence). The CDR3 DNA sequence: TGTGCCTGGAACCGGATAGGCGGTCGGGAGACCCAGTACTTC. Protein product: CAWNRIGGRETQYF. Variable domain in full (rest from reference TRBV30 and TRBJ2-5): SQTIHQWPATLVQPVGSPLSLECTVEGTSNPNLYWYRQAAGRGLQLLFYSVGIGQISSEVPQNLSASRPQDRQFILSSKKLLLSDSGFYLCAWNRIGGRETQYFGPGTRLLVL.

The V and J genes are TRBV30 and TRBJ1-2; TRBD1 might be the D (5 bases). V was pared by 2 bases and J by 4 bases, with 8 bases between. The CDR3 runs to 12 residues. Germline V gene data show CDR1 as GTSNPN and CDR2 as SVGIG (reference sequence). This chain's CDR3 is CAWSTGGYGYTF. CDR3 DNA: TGTGCCTGGAGTACAGGCGGCTATGGCTACACCTTC.

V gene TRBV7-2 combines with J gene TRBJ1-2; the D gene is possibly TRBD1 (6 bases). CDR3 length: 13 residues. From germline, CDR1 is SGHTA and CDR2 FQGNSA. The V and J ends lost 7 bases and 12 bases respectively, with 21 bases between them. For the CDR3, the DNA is TGTGCCAGCACCCAAGGGGGGCCGGGTTTGGACACCTTC. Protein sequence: CASTQGGPGLDTF.

The CDR3 DNA sequence: TGTGCCAGCAGCTCAGACCTAGCGGGAGGGTTACACTACGAGCAGTACTTC. Protein: CASSSDLAGGLHYEQYF. This chain joins TRBV5-4 and TRBJ2-7; TRBD2 matches at 12 bases. Germline V CDR1 and CDR2: SGHNT, YYREEE (reference sequence). V trimming: 3 bases; J trimming: 3 bases; junction bases outside the gene matches: 10. The CDR3 length is 17 residues.